The rows below give T cell receptor beta chains drawn from one sample of a study of a mutant IDH1 vaccine in newly diagnosed glioma. The antigens for these receptors are not known. This table comes from immunoSEQ multiplex PCR, and its TCRdb copy is limited to in-frame clones, with some not included. The table includes tens of thousands of clones, 82% detected once. The sequencing here drew on PBMCs, taken from a glioma patient whose treatment included an IDH1 peptide vaccine. These receptors came from a woman aged 18-35 years with glioma. Some clones in this sample may be carry-over from other donors' samples. CDR3s include the opening cysteine and the closing phenylalanine or tryptophan. The D gene is left open where the match is weak. For some rows the clone size is stated as once, few or many, or as a class when expanded; others skip it.

TGTGCCAGCAGCTTAGGCCCCCGAGGAGAAAAACTGTTTTTT,CASSLGPRGEKLFF,TRBV5-5,.,.,TRBJ1-4
TGCAGCGTTCCCCTGCCCTATGGCTACACCTTC,CSVPLPYGYTF,TRBV29-1,.,.,TRBJ1-2
TGTGCCACCGCATACCTACCGCCAGCGGGGTCCAACACCGGGGAGCTGTTTTTT,CATAYLPPAGSNTGELFF,TRBV19,.,TRBD2,TRBJ2-2
TGTGCCAGCAGCTTAGCCCCAAGGGGGGGTGTTGATGGCTACACCTTC,CASSLAPRGGVDGYTF,TRBV7-6,.,.,TRBJ1-2
TGTGCCAGCAGCGTTGCCTCGAGCTCTGGAAACACCATATATTTT,CASSVASSSGNTIYF,TRBV9,.,.,TRBJ1-3
TGTGCCAGCAGTCGGGTCGAGTTTATTTACGCTGAAGCTTTCTTT,CASSRVEFIYAEAFF,TRBV11-1,few,.,TRBJ1-1
TGCGCCAGCAGCTGGGGAACAGGCCGAATGGATGAAAAACTGTTTTTT,CASSWGTGRMDEKLFF,TRBV5-1,.,.,TRBJ1-4
TGTGCCAGTAGGGAGGGGAGGGGCGCTCTGGTCACTGAAGCTTTCTTT,CASREGRGALVTEAFF,TRBV19,many,.,TRBJ1-1
TGTGCCAGCAGTTACTTTGGTGGCAGTGTCGACTATGGCTACACCTTC,CASSYFGGSVDYGYTF,TRBV6-5,.,.,TRBJ1-2
TGCAGCGTTGCAACCAGGGTAGCAGATACGCAGTATTTT,CSVATRVADTQYF,TRBV29-1,.,.,TRBJ2-3
TGTGCCTGGGGCGGGCTAGCGCTAACTTATACGCAGTATTTT,CAWGGLALTYTQYF,TRBV30,.,.,TRBJ2-3
TGCGCCAGCGGGACTATGAACACCGGGGAGCTGTTTTTT,CASGTMNTGELFF,TRBV5-1,once,TRBD2,TRBJ2-2
TGTGCCAGCAGCCACCTAGCGGGAGGGGGCAATGAGCAGTTCTTC,CASSHLAGGGNEQFF,TRBV6-6,.,TRBD2,TRBJ2-1
TGTGCCTGGACGGGGACCCTGCGGACTGAAGCTTTCTTT,CAWTGTLRTEAFF,TRBV30,.,.,TRBJ1-1
TGCAGCGGTGGGGCTGGGATCTACGAGCAGTACTTC,CSGGAGIYEQYF,TRBV29-1,.,.,TRBJ2-7
TGCGCCAGCAGCCGAGGCCCCGGGGGTGGGAACACTGAAGCTTTCTTT,CASSRGPGGGNTEAFF,TRBV4-1,.,.,TRBJ1-1